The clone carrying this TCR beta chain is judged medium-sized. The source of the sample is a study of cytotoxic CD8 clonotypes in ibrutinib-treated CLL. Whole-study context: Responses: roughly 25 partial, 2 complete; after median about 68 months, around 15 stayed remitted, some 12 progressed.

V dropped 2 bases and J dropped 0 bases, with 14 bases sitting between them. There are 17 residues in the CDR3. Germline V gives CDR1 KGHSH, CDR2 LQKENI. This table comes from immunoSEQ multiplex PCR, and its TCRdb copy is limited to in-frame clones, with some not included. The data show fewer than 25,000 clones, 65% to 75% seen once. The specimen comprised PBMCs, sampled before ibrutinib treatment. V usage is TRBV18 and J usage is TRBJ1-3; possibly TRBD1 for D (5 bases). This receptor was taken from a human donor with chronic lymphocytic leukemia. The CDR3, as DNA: TGTGCCAGCTCACCAGGCGCAGGGCCGAGCTCTGGAAACACCATATATTTT. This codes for CASSPGAGPSSGNTIYF.